These 2 T cell receptor beta chains were sequenced from one sample in a study of blood T cell repertoires in COVID-19 (dated by TCRdb to about 2020). The library was built by means of the immunoSEQ multiplex PCR assay. The table comes from immuneACCESS by way of TCRdb, which keeps in-frame sequences with V and J called. Part of the clones is missing from these tables; in studies checked, under half for an unresolved V gene and the rest for unknown reasons. The sample data list tens of thousands of clones, and around four fifths of these were observed just once. About a sixth of the sample is taken by the ten largest. Material for sequencing was peripheral blood. The receptors were gathered from a woman in her fifties or sixties with acute or convalescent COVID-19.

J is TRBJ1-1 and V is TRBV11-3; 8 bases align to TRBD1. Germline-derived CDR1 and CDR2 are SGHNT and YENEEA. After removal of 1 base from V and 8 bases from J, the junction contained 3 bases not matched to a gene. This CDR3 is built from 13 residues. CDR3 loop: CASSLVQGAEAFF. CDR3 nucleotides: TGTGCCAGCAGCTTAGTCCAGGGGGCGGAAGCTTTCTTT.

The rearrangement uses TRBV19 and TRBJ2-7, with TRBD2 matching 8 bases. Germline V gene lookup returns CDR1 LNHDA and CDR2 SQIVND (reference sequence). The CDR3 covers 15 residues. The ends lost 3 bases at V and 0 bases at J; junction bases unmatched: 4. CDR3 protein: CASSIQRGSSYEQYF. The DNA of the CDR3 is TGTGCCAGTAGTATTCAGCGGGGGTCCTCCTACGAGCAGTACTTC.